The sequence of this T cell receptor beta chain was determined in a study of response to subunit inactivated influenza vaccine (dated by TCRdb to 2017 to 2018). Regarding the research as a whole: Deep quantitative profiling of the T cell receptor repertoire was used in the study to follow responses to a trivalent subunit inactivated influenza vaccine.

The full study reports these points: It was suggested by the authors that each seasonal influenza vaccination may recruit only a limited number of new T cells.

With regard to this clonotype: What this receptor recognizes is not known. Base-call qualities are not available, and no considerably larger clone is one nucleotide away.

Libraries were constructed by RT-PCR. Instrument on record: Illumina HiSeq 2500. In-frame beta chains were kept once TCRdb had trimmed the public reads at Q25 with fastp and called clones with MiXCR. Every distinct CDR3 protein forms one entry, paired with its most common genes and DNA. Here the sample has some 520,000 distinct CDR3 sequences; approximately 15% occur a single time. Of the sample, approximately 3% is held by the ten largest clones. Looking up the germline V gene yields CDR1 MNHEY and CDR2 SVGEGT. The V and J ends are trimmed by 0 bases and 0 bases, leaving 15 bases between them. The CDR3 holds 19 amino acids from the cysteine to the phenylalanine. CDR3 DNA only is kept here, 57 bases in frame from base 1.

This chain is built from TRBV6-2 or TRBV6-3 and TRBJ2-6; the D match is possibly TRBD1 or TRBD2, with 5 bases aligned in each. The sample was CD4+ T cells sorted from PBMCs, taken about 24 months after vaccination. The receptor was derived from a man aged 50-75 years who received an inactivated influenza vaccine. Donor details come from another sample of the same person, matched by shared clones. The nucleotide sequence is given as TGTGCCAGCAGTTACTCGACCGGGACGGGACGCTCTGGGGCCAACGTCCTGACTTTC. Translation gives CASSYSTGTGRSGANVLTF.